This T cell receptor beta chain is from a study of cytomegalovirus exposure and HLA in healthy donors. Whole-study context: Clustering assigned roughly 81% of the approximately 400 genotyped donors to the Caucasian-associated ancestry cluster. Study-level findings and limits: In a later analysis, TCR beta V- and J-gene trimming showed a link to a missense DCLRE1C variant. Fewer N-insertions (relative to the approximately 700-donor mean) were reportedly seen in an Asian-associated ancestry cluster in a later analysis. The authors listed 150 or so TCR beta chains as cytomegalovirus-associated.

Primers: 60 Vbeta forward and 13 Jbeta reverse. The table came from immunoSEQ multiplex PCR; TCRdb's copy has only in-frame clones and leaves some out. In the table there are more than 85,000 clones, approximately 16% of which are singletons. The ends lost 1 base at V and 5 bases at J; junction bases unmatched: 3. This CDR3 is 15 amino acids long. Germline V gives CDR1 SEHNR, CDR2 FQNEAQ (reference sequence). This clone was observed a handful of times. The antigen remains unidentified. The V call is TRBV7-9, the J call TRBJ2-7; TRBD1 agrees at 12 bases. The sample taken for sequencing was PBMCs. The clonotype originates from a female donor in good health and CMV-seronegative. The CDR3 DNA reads TGTGCCAGCAGCTTAGGGGGACAGGGGGCCGACGAGCAGTACTTC. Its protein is CASSLGGQGADEQYF.